This passage covers 5 T cell receptor beta chains from one sample sequenced in a study of T cells in Graves' hyperthyroidism and ophthalmopathy. Amplification of TCR beta CDR3 regions was performed using RNA transcripts as template. The TCR CDR3 was amplified in a first-round RT-PCR using the HTBI primer set. TCRdb processed the multiplex PCR reads anew with MiXCR; each CDR3 protein has one entry. The sample holds about 760,000 distinct CDR3 sequences; around 40% are singletons and the top ten take roughly 30%. The material sequenced was blood. These receptors all come from a woman between 40 and 50 years old with Graves' hyperthyroidism.

This clonotype has only one observation. The rearrangement joins TRBV4-3 to TRBJ2-5; D tentatively fits TRBD1 or TRBD2 (5 bases each). The CDR3 contains 15 residues. The V end lost 1 base, the J end lost 9 bases, and 18 bases lay between the germline ends. The germline gives CDR1 LGHNA, CDR2 YSLEER. For the CDR3, the DNA is TGCGCCAGCAGCCAAGTTGGGGGACCCAATCAGCCCCAGTACTTC. It yields the protein CASSQVGGPNQPQYF.

This clonotype was counted between two and nine times. The V and J genes are TRBV10-1 and TRBJ1-1; TRBD1 is a possible D gene (6 bases). Trimming left V 6 bases short and J 1 base short, with 24 bases between. The germline CDR1 and CDR2 sequences are WNHNN and SYGVQD (reference sequence). This CDR3 region has 18 residues. Written as DNA, the CDR3 is TGCGCCAGCAGCCAGCCTTTGGCCGGGGGCGGCCCGAACACTGAAGCTTTCTTT. Translated, it gives CASSQPLAGGGPNTEAFF.

This clonotype was seen a single time. The rearrangement joins TRBV7-2 to TRBJ2-7; 12 bases fit TRBD1. The ends lost 6 bases at V and 5 bases at J; junction bases unmatched: 8. CDR1 and CDR2 (germline): SGHTA, FQGNSA. This CDR3 is 15 amino acids long. This chain's CDR3 is CASRPGQGATHEQYF. The CDR3 DNA reads as TGTGCCAGCAGACCGGGACAGGGGGCAACCCACGAGCAGTACTTC.

The CDR3 sequence is CASSGHGLYTGELFF. The DNA for the CDR3 is TGTGCCAGCAGTGGGCATGGACTATACACCGGGGAGCTGTTTTTT. The rearrangement uses TRBV2 and TRBJ2-2; D is possibly TRBD2 (6 bases). The CDR3 length is 15 residues. V lost 4 bases and J lost 3, with 12 bases in between. The germline V gene encodes CDR1 SNHLY and CDR2 FYNNEI.

V is TRBV10-3 and J is TRBJ1-1; D call uncertain. The CDR3 totals 10 residues. CDR1 and CDR2 (germline): ENHRY, SYGVKD. DNA of the CDR3: TGTGCTCCCCGAAACTCTGAAGCTTTCTTT. Its translation is CAPRNSEAFF.